The clone carrying this T cell receptor (beta chain) was recorded only once. The method was immunoSEQ multiplex PCR; TCRdb's version includes in-frame clones alone and lacks a portion of them. The data contain about 2.4 million clones, about 92% of them singletons. The data originate from a study of shared clonotypes between healthy human individuals. The CDR3 covers 13 residues. V shed 1 base and J shed 6 bases, with 10 bases lying between them. The germline V gene encodes CDR1 SGHTA and CDR2 FQGNSA. This rearrangement joins TRBV7-2 to TRBJ2-7; D unclear. Sequenced sample: naive CD4+ T cells sorted from blood. Subset in this sample: CD45RA+ positively selected. This TCR was recovered from a young man in good health. CDR3 sequence reads: CASSLGTQREQYF. CDR3 DNA: TGTGCCAGCAGCTTAGGGACCCAGCGCGAGCAGTACTTC.